This T cell receptor (beta chain) came from a study of T cell repertoires in cytomegalovirus infection. TCRdb processed the reads anew with MiXCR; each CDR3 protein has one entry. There are around 250,000 distinct CDR3 sequences in the sample; approximately 15% occur only once, and more than 45% lies in the top ten. Trimming shortened V by 8 bases and J by 3 bases, and 20 bases separated the two germline ends. This CDR3 comprises 16 residues. Germline CDR1 is MNHNY and CDR2 is SVGAGI (reference sequence). This clonotype originated in a human donor in good health (CMV status not recorded). Some clones in this sample may be carry-over from other donors' samples. Sequencing input: CD8+ T cells from PBMCs. This sequence joins TRBV6-6 and TRBJ1-5, with D hard to call. CDR3 region: CASQTASDGFNQPQHF. The CDR3 DNA is TGTGCCAGCCAAACCGCCAGTGACGGTTTCAATCAGCCCCAGCATTTT.